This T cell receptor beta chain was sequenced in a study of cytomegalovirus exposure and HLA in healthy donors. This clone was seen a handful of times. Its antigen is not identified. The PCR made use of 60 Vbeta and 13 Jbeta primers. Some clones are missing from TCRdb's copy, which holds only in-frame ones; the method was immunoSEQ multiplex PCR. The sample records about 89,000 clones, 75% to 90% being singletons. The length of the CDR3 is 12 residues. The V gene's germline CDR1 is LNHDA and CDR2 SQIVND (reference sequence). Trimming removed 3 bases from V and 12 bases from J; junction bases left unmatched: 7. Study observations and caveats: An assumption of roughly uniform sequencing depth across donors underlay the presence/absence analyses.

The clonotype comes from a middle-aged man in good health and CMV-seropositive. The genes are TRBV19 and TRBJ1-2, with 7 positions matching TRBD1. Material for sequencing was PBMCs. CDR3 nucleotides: TGTGCCAGTAGTATTAGGGGACAGCAGCACACCTTC. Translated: CASSIRGQQHTF.